The clone carrying this T cell receptor beta chain was seen a few times. Its matching antigen is unknown. The CDR3 is 15 residues long. Germline lookup yields CDR1 SGHRS and CDR2 YFSETQ. Losses at the gene ends were 7 bases for V and 0 bases for J; bases not matched to a gene: 9. This sample stems from a study of T-cell memory formation after mild COVID-19. General study results and limits: CD4+ contracting clones lay mainly in CM and EM, CD8+ ones in EMRA. Some responding clones appeared in pre-infection memory, suggesting cross-reactive memory joined.

TCRdb re-derived calls from the 5' RACE reads in MiXCR, one entry per CDR3 protein. The sample carries approximately 500,000 distinct CDR3 sequences, around a quarter recorded once. This chain links TRBV5-1 with TRBJ1-1; TRBD1 agrees at 7 bases. This clonotype was sampled from an adult woman who had mild COVID-19 (a few samples of this study predate the infection). Cell type and time point are not known. Source material: PBMCs or a T cell subset sorted from them (not recorded which). The CDR3 region is CASRRDRIMNTEAFF. The DNA for the CDR3 is TGCGCCAGCCGACGGGACAGAATCATGAACACTGAAGCTTTCTTT.